The present T cell receptor beta chain was sequenced within a study of blood T cell repertoires in COVID-19. As for the study in general: Italy, Spain and the United States were the sources of the convalescent and acute COVID-19 samples.

Libraries were prepared by immunoSEQ multiplex PCR; TCRdb keeps only in-frame clonotypes and omits some of them. Here the sample spans 150,000 to 160,000 clones, around 79% being singletons. With 4 bases clipped from V and 1 base from J, the junction kept 3 bases outside the gene matches. This CDR3 is 15 amino acids long. CDR1 and CDR2 (germline): MNHEY, SVGAGI. The sequencing input was peripheral blood. The V and J genes are TRBV6-5 and TRBJ2-2; TRBD1 aligns across 7 bases. This TCR was recovered from an elderly man with acute or convalescent COVID-19. CDR3 amino acids: CASSSRTGNTGELFF. The DNA for the CDR3 is TGTGCCAGCAGTTCCCGGACAGGGAACACCGGGGAGCTGTTTTTT.